The 29 T cell receptor beta chains reported below all come from one sample, sequenced in a study of blood T cell repertoires in COVID-19. Clones were read by immunoSEQ multiplex PCR, and TCRdb kept only the in-frame ones, dropping some. Here the sample spans approximately 41,000 clones, around 87% being singletons. The specimen was peripheral blood. The receptors were sampled from an elderly woman with active COVID-19.

This rearrangement joins TRBV28 to TRBJ2-5, with D possibly TRBD1 on 6 matching bases. V dropped 5 bases and J dropped 5 bases, with 15 bases sitting between them. In germline, CDR1 is MDHEN, CDR2 SYDVKM. This CDR3 is 14 amino acids long. The CDR3 reads CASSPTGQEETQYF. As DNA, the CDR3 is TGTGCCAGCAGTCCGACAGGACAAGAGGAGACCCAGTACTTC.

The chain employs TRBV10-3 and TRBJ1-5; D call uncertain. V lost 2 bases and J lost 2, with 10 bases in between. The CDR3 has 15 residues. Germline V CDR1 and CDR2: ENHRY, SYGVKD. This CDR3 is CAISERTAGNQPQHF. The CDR3 coding sequence is TGTGCCATCAGTGAGAGAACAGCGGGCAATCAGCCCCAGCATTTT.

The gene calls are TRBV5-1 and TRBJ1-5; TRBD1 aligns across 7 bases. There are 15 residues in the CDR3. Losses at the gene ends were 0 bases for V and 6 bases for J; bases not matched to a gene: 6. Germline V gene data show CDR1 as SGHRS and CDR2 as YFSETQ. CDR3 in amino acids: CASSLGTGVAQPQHF. In DNA, the CDR3 is TGCGCCAGCAGCTTGGGTACAGGGGTGGCTCAGCCCCAGCATTTT.

This clone has a handful of counts. V gene TRBV5-1 combines with J gene TRBJ2-7; D is undetermined. Germline assignment: CDR1 SGHRS and CDR2 YFSETQ. With 0 bases removed from V and 3 bases from J, the gap between germline ends came to 7 bases. This CDR3 is 13 amino acids long. The CDR3 sequence is CASSLEQSYEQYF. Written as DNA, the CDR3 is TGCGCCAGCAGCTTGGAACAGAGCTACGAGCAGTACTTC.

The rearrangement joins TRBV7-9 to TRBJ2-2; weak D call: TRBD1 (6 bases). The CDR3 extends over 15 amino acids. The V and J ends lost 5 bases and 5 bases respectively, with 15 bases between them. Per germline, CDR1 SEHNR and CDR2 FQNEAQ (reference sequence). Written as DNA, the CDR3 is TGTGCCAGCAGCGAAACCGGGACACTGACCGGGGAGCTGTTTTTT. Its translation: CASSETGTLTGELFF.

V is TRBV6-6 and J is TRBJ2-2; D is unclear. Germline V gene lookup returns CDR1 MNHNY and CDR2 SVGAGI (reference sequence). V was trimmed by 5 bases and J by 4 bases, leaving 20 bases between them. The CDR3 is 17 amino acids. CDR3 DNA sequence: TGTGCCAGCAGTCGCGAAAAAACGTCCTTACTCACCGGGGAGCTGTTTTTT. Protein: CASSREKTSLLTGELFF.

This chain uses TRBV28 with TRBJ2-7, with a tentative D call TRBD1 (6 bases). V lost 8 bases and J 1 base, leaving 18 bases between the germline ends. Germline CDR1 MDHEN, CDR2 SYDVKM. This CDR3 is built from 15 residues. The CDR3 loop reads CASVLAQGRSYEQYF. The CDR3 DNA reads as TGTGCCAGCGTATTGGCACAGGGCCGATCCTACGAGCAGTACTTC.

J is TRBJ1-1 and V is TRBV4-3; D is perhaps TRBD1 (6 bases). Per germline, CDR1 LGHNA and CDR2 YSLEER. V gave up 6 bases and J gave up 4 bases, with 21 bases separating them. CDR3 length equals 16 residues. The CDR3 spells CASRKLGAGRSTEAFF. DNA for the CDR3: TGCGCCAGCAGGAAATTGGGGGCGGGCCGAAGCACTGAAGCTTTCTTT.

This chain's CDR3 is CASSRGGGPQETQYF. Here the CDR3 DNA reads TGTGCCAGCAGCCGAGGCGGGGGCCCACAAGAGACCCAGTACTTC. V is TRBV5-4 and J is TRBJ2-5; the D gene is possibly TRBD2 (7 bases). The germline V gene encodes CDR1 SGHNT and CDR2 YYREEE (reference sequence). Trimming stripped 4 bases from V and 2 bases from J, with 15 bases between. The CDR3 totals 15 residues.

The chain couples TRBV27 to TRBJ1-4; 7 positions agree with TRBD1. CDR3 length: 15 amino acids. After removal of 3 bases from V and 8 bases from J, the junction contained 9 bases not matched to a gene. In germline, CDR1 is MNHEY, CDR2 SMNVEV (reference sequence). The CDR3 is CASSFLTGLGEKLFF. CDR3 nucleotide sequence: TGTGCCAGCAGTTTCCTGACAGGGCTCGGAGAAAAACTGTTTTTT.

The rearrangement uses TRBV7-2 and TRBJ1-6; 7 positions agree with TRBD1. In germline, CDR1 is SGHTA, CDR2 FQGNSA. CDR3 length: 14 residues. J gave up 8 bases and V 1 base, and 2 bases lay outside the gene matches. The CDR3, as DNA: TGTGCCAGCAGCTTAGTCCAGGGGGATTCACCCCTCCACTTT. This gives the protein CASSLVQGDSPLHF.

The chain recombines TRBV19 with TRBJ1-1; 9 bases map to TRBD1. The trim removed 6 bases at V and 10 bases at J, leaving 9 bases unmatched. This CDR3 region has 13 residues. Germline assignment: CDR1 LNHDA and CDR2 SQIVND (reference sequence). As DNA, the CDR3 is TGTGCCAGTAGCGGGGACAGGGTAGGGGGAGCTTTCTTT. Protein product: CASSGDRVGGAFF.

The chain has TRBV30 and TRBJ2-7, with TRBD1 matching over 8 bases. The junction had 6 bases not matched to a gene; V was cut back by 5 bases and J by 0 bases. The CDR3 spans 14 residues. From germline, CDR1 is GTSNPN and CDR2 SVGIG (reference sequence). In nucleotides, the CDR3 is TGTGCCTGGCAAACGGACAGGGTCTCCTACGAGCAGTACTTC. Translation: CAWQTDRVSYEQYF.

J is TRBJ2-3 and V is TRBV7-8; 14 nucleotides agree with TRBD2. There are 17 residues in the CDR3. Trimming removed 5 bases from V and 4 bases from J; junction bases left unmatched: 8. Germline CDR1 is SGHVS and CDR2 is FQNEAQ. The CDR3 is CASSRLAGGLGADTQYF. CDR3 nucleotides: TGTGCCAGCAGCCGACTAGCGGGGGGGCTAGGCGCAGATACGCAGTATTTT.

This clone was counted only a few times. The chain employs TRBV6-2 or TRBV6-3 and TRBJ1-2; TRBD1 matches at 7 bases. V lost 2 bases and J lost 6; bases outside the gene matches: 12. This CDR3 has 16 residues. From germline, CDR1 is MNHEY and CDR2 SVGEGT. DNA for the CDR3: TGTGCCAGCAGTTACGGGGGGACGACAGGGAGAGATGGCTACACCTTC. As protein: CASSYGGTTGRDGYTF.

The chain links TRBV2 to TRBJ2-3; unclear D gene. The length of the CDR3 is 13 residues. In germline, CDR1 is SNHLY, CDR2 FYNNEI. V was trimmed by 8 bases and J by 2 bases, leaving 11 bases between them. CDR3 nucleotides: TGTGCCAGCGGCGGTAGCCCCACAGATACGCAGTATTTT. Translated: CASGGSPTDTQYF.

The rearrangement joins TRBV3-1 (or the pseudogene TRBV3-2) to TRBJ2-5; 8 bases agree with TRBD1. There are 15 residues in the CDR3. J was trimmed by 4 bases and V by 6 bases; bases with no gene match: 10. CDR1 is LGHDT and CDR2 is YNNKEL in the germline V gene (reference sequence). The CDR3 protein is CASSSGQGGVETQYF. CDR3 bases: TGTGCCAGCAGTTCCGGACAGGGAGGAGTAGAGACCCAGTACTTC.

The J gene is TRBJ2-3, the V gene TRBV28; D unresolved. The germline V and J ends were trimmed by 4 bases and 7 bases, with 12 bases remaining between them. Per the germline V gene, CDR1 is MDHEN and CDR2 is SYDVKM. The CDR3 covers 13 residues. In nucleotides, the CDR3 is TGTGCCAGCAGTTACCTACCGAGGAATACGCAGTATTTT. Amino acid sequence: CASSYLPRNTQYF.

The gene calls are TRBV27 and TRBJ2-7; 9 positions agree with TRBD2. The CDR3 length is 15 residues. Unmatched junction bases numbered 9, after V lost 5 bases and J lost 4 bases. CDR1 is MNHEY and CDR2 is SMNVEV in the germline V gene (reference sequence). The CDR3 reads CASSPRGGAQYEQYF. The CDR3 DNA sequence: TGTGCCAGCAGTCCCCGCGGGGGGGCGCAGTACGAGCAGTACTTC.

The rearrangement links TRBV18 to TRBJ1-1; the match to TRBD1 covers 9 bases. The CDR3 is 16 amino acids. Germline trimming cut 5 bases from V and 0 bases from J; bases unmatched to any gene: 7. Germline V CDR1 and CDR2: KGHSH, LQKENI. Here the CDR3 DNA reads TGTGCCAGCTCAGCGGGACAGGGTCCAATGAACACTGAAGCTTTCTTT. Its translation: CASSAGQGPMNTEAFF.

The rearrangement links TRBV6-6 to TRBJ1-5; 7 nucleotides align to TRBD1. With V trimmed by 7 bases and J by 5 bases, 5 bases remained unmatched. The CDR3 loop spans 13 amino acids. In germline, CDR1 is MNHNY, CDR2 SVGAGI (reference sequence). CDR3 coding DNA: TGTGCCAGCACCTTGACAGGGTATCAGCCCCAGCATTTT. This gives the protein CASTLTGYQPQHF.

The V and J genes are TRBV28 and TRBJ1-6; 9 positions match TRBD1. Germline V gives CDR1 MDHEN, CDR2 SYDVKM. Trimming at V came to 8 bases and at J to 4 bases, leaving 6 bases not matched to a gene. CDR3 length: 15 residues. The CDR3 loop reads CASLGDRVYNSPLHF. The CDR3 DNA sequence: TGTGCCAGCTTAGGGGACAGGGTTTATAATTCACCCCTCCACTTT.

The V gene is TRBV27, the J gene TRBJ2-5; D is uncertain. Per the germline V gene, CDR1 is MNHEY and CDR2 is SMNVEV (reference sequence). Trimming removed 5 bases from V and 0 bases from J, with 7 bases in between. The CDR3 has 13 amino acids. CDR3 region: CASSPSYQETQYF. The DNA for the CDR3 is TGTGCCAGCAGTCCCTCGTACCAAGAGACCCAGTACTTC.

J is TRBJ1-1 and V is TRBV5-5; D perhaps matches TRBD1 (6 bases). The CDR3 runs to 14 residues. The V end was cut by 6 bases, the J end by 4 bases, with 16 bases between. Germline V gene sequence: CDR1 SGHKS, CDR2 YYEKEE (reference sequence). CDR3 nucleotide sequence: TGTGCCAGCACAAAAGCGGGGGGCGGCACTGAAGCTTTCTTT. Translated, it gives CASTKAGGGTEAFF.

V and J are TRBV27 and TRBJ1-2, with 8 bases aligning to TRBD1. The CDR3 has 17 residues. Germline CDR1 MNHEY, CDR2 SMNVEV (reference sequence). V lost 1 base, J lost 8 bases, and 15 bases stayed unmatched. The CDR3 DNA sequence: TGTGCCAGCAGTTTATTTCCCACGGGGCAGGGGGCGACCGGCTACACCTTC. Its protein is CASSLFPTGQGATGYTF.

This clone was detected only once. V and J are TRBV5-6 and TRBJ2-7; 14 bases line up with TRBD2. The CDR3 is made up of 13 amino acids. Germline V lookup: CDR1 SGHDT, CDR2 YYEEEE. The CDR3 DNA reads TGTGCCAGCAGCAACCGACTAGCGGGGGGGTTCTCAGTC. Amino acid sequence: CASSNRLAGGFSV.

This clone occurred a few times. The rearrangement uses TRBV7-9 and TRBJ2-2; 7 bases are a match to TRBD1. Germline V CDR1 and CDR2: SEHNR, FQNEAQ (reference sequence). The junction had 4 bases not matched to a gene; V was cut back by 6 bases and J by 0 bases. This CDR3 region has 15 residues. The CDR3 loop reads CASRPGTANTGELFF. The CDR3 nucleotides are TGTGCCAGCAGACCCGGGACAGCGAACACCGGGGAGCTGTTTTTT. The full variable domain, completed using reference TRBV7-9 and TRBJ2-2, is DTGVSQNPRHKITKRGQNVTFRCDPISEHNRLYWYRQTLGQGPEFLTYFQNEAQLEKSRLLSDRFSAERPKGSFSTLEIQRTEQGDSAMYLCASRPGTANTGELFFGEGSRLTVL.

This clone was seen a few times. This chain joins TRBV3-1 (or the pseudogene TRBV3-2) and TRBJ1-2; D is possibly TRBD1 (6 bases). This CDR3 has 12 residues. Germline V gene data show CDR1 as LGHDT and CDR2 as YNNKEL (reference sequence). The V end was cut by 5 bases, the J end by 5 bases, with 9 bases between. In DNA, the CDR3 is TGTGCCAGCAGCTCAGGGGTGTATGGCTACACCTTC. It codes for CASSSGVYGYTF.

This chain links TRBV9 with TRBJ2-1; TRBD2 matches at 15 bases. Trimming at V came to 3 bases and at J to 5 bases, leaving 6 bases not matched to a gene. The germline gives CDR1 SGDLS, CDR2 YYNGEE. There are 17 residues in the CDR3. CDR3: CASSGTSGGALDNEQFF. The CDR3 coding sequence is TGTGCCAGCAGCGGGACTAGCGGGGGGGCTTTAGACAATGAGCAGTTCTTC.